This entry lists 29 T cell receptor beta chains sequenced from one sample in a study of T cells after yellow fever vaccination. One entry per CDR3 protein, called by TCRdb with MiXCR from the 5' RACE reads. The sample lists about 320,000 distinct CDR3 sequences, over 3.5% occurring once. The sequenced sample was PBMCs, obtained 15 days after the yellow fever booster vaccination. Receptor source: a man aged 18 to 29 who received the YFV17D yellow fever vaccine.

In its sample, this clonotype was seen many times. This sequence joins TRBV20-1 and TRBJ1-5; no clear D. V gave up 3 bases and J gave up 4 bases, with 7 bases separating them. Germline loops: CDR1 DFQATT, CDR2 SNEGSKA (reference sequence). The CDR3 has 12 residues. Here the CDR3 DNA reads TGCAGTGCTAGGCCCGAGAATCAGCCCCAGCATTTT. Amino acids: CSARPENQPQHF.

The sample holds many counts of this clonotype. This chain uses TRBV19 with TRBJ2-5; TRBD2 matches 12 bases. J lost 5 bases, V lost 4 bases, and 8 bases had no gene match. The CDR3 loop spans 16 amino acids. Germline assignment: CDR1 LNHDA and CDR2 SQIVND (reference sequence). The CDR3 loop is CASSRSSGGAWETQYF. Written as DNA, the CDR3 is TGTGCCAGTAGTAGGTCTAGCGGGGGGGCATGGGAGACCCAGTACTTC.

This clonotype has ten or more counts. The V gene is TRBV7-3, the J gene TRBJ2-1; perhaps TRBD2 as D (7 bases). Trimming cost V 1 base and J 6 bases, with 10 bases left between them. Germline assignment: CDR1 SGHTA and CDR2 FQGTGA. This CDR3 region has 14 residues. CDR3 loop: CASSLSGGPNEQFF. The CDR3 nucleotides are TGTGCCAGCAGCTTAAGCGGGGGCCCCAATGAGCAGTTCTTC. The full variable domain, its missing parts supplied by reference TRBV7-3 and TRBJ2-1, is GAGVSQTPSNKVTEKGKYVELRCDPISGHTALYWYRQSLGQGPEFLIYFQGTGAADDSGLPNDRFFAVRPEGSVSTLKIQRTERGDSAVYLCASSLSGGPNEQFFGPGTRLTVL.

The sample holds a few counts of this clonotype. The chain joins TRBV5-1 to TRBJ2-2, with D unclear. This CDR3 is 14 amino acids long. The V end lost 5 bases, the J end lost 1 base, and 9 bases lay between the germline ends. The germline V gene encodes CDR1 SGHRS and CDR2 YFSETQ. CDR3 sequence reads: CASSSNGNTGELFF. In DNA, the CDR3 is TGCGCCAGCAGTTCCAATGGGAACACCGGGGAGCTGTTTTTT.

The CDR3 region is CASSQRGVGPQHF. CDR3 in DNA: TGTGCCAGCAGCCAGCGCGGGGTAGGGCCCCAGCATTTT. The chain joins TRBV4-2 to TRBJ1-5, with D unresolved. This CDR3 spans 13 amino acids. The germline CDR1 and CDR2 sequences are LGHNA and YNFKEQ. Trimming stripped 3 bases from V and 9 bases from J, with 12 bases between.

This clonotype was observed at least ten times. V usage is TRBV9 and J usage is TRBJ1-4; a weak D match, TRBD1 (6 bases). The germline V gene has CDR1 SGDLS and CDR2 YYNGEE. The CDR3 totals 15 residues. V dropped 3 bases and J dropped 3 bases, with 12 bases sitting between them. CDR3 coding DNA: TGTGCCAGCAGCGCCGCAGGGGTGTCTAATGAAAAACTGTTTTTT. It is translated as CASSAAGVSNEKLFF.

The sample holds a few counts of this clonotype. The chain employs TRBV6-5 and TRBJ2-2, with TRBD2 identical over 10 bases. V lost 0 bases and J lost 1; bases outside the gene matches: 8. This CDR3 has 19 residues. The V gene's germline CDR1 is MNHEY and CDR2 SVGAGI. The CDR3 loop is CASSYSGVAGGMNTGELFF. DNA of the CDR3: TGTGCCAGCAGTTACTCGGGAGTAGCGGGGGGCATGAACACCGGGGAGCTGTTTTTT.

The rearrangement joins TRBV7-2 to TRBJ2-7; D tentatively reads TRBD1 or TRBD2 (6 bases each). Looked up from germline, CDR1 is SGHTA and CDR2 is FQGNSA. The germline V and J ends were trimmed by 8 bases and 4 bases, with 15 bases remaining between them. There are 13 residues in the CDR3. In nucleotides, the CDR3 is TGTGCCAGCGGCAGACAGGCGGGATACGAGCAGTACTTC. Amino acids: CASGRQAGYEQYF.

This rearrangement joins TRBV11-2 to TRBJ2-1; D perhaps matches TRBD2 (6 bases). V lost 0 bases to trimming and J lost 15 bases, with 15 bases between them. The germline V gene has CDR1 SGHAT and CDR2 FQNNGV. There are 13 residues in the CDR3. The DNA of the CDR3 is TGTGCCAGCAGCTTAGATCGGCCGGGGGAATCGTTCTTC. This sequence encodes CASSLDRPGESFF.

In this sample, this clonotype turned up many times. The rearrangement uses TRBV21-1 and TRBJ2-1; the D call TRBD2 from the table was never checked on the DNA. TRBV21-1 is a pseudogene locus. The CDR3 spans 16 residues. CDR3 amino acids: CASSKVVCGGYNEQFF. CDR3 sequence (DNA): TGTGCCAGCAGCAAGGTGGTTTGTGGAGGGTACAATGAGCAGTTCTTC.

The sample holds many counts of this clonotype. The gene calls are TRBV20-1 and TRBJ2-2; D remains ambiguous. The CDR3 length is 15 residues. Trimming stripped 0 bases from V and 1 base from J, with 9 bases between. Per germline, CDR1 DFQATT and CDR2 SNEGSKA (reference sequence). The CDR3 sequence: CSAREARRNTGELFF. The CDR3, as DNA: TGCAGTGCTAGAGAGGCCAGGAGGAACACCGGGGAGCTGTTTTTT.

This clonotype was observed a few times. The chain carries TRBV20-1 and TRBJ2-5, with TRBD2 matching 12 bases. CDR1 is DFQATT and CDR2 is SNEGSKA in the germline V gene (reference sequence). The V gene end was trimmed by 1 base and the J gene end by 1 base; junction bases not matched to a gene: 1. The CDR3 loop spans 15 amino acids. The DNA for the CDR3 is TGCAGTGCTAGAGGGACTAGCGGGGTCCAAGAGACCCAGTACTTC. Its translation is CSARGTSGVQETQYF.

CDR3 nucleotides: TGCGCCAGCAGCTTGGGTGGTCTAGCGGGGGTAGAGACCCAGTACTTC. It yields the protein CASSLGGLAGVETQYF. J is TRBJ2-5 and V is TRBV5-1, with TRBD2 matching over 10 bases. V lost 0 bases to trimming and J lost 4 bases; unmatched junction nucleotides: 6. Germline assignment: CDR1 SGHRS and CDR2 YFSETQ. The CDR3 contains 16 residues.

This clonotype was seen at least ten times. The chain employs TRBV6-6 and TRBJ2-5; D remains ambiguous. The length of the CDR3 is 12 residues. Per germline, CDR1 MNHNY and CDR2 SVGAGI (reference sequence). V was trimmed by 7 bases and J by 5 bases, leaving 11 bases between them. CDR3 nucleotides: TGTGCCAGCATCTCCCAGGAGGAGACCCAGTACTTC. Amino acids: CASISQEETQYF.

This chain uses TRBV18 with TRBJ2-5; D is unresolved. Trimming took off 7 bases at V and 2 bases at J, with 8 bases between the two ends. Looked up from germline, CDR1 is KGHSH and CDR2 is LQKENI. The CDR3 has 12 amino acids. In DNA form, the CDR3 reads TGTGCCAGCTTCAGTGAACAAGAGACCCAGTACTTC. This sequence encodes CASFSEQETQYF.

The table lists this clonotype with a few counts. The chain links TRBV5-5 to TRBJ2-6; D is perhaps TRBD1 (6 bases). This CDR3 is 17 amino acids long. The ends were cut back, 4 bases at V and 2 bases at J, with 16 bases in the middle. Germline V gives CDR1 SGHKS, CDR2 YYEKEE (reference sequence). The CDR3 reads CASSPHAGEAGANVLTF. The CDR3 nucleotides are TGTGCCAGCAGCCCGCATGCAGGGGAAGCTGGGGCCAACGTCCTGACTTTC. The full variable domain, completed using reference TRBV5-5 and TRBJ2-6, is DAGVTQSPTHLIKTRGQQVTLRCSPISGHKSVSWYQQVLGQGPQFIFQYYEKEERGRGNFPDRFSARQFPNYSSELNVNALLLGDSALYLCASSPHAGEAGANVLTFGAGSRLTVL.

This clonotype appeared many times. DNA of the CDR3: TGTGCCAGCAGTTTATGGTTCGGCTCTGGGGCCAACGTCCTGACTTTC. Protein sequence: CASSLWFGSGANVLTF. V gene TRBV27 combines with J gene TRBJ2-6; D uncertain. V was clipped by 1 base and J by 0 bases, with 7 bases between them. Germline V lookup: CDR1 MNHEY, CDR2 SMNVEV (reference sequence). This CDR3 region has 16 residues.

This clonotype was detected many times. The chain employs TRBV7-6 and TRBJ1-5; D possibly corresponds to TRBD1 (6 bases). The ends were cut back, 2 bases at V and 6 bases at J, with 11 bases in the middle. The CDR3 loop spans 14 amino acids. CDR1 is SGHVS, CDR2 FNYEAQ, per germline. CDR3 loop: CASSLQGQGQPQHF. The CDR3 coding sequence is TGTGCCAGCAGCTTACAGGGGCAAGGTCAGCCCCAGCATTTT.

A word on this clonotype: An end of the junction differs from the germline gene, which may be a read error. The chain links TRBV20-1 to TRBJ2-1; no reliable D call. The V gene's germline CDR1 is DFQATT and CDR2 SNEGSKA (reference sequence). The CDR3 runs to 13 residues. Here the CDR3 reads CSARDNYPPGCYF. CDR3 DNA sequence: TGCAGTGCTAGAGATAATTACCCCCCCGGGTGTTACTTC.

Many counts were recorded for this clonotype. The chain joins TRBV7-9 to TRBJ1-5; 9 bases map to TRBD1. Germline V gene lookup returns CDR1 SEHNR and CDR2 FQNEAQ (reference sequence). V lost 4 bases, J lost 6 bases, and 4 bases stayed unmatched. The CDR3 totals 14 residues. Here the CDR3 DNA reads TGTGCCAGCAGCTCACAGGGGGCGGTTCAGCCCCAGCATTTT. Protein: CASSSQGAVQPQHF.

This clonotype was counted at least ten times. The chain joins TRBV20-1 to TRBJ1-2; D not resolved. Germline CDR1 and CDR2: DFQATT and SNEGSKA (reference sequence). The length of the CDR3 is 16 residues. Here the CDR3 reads CTGVSYGVRRGYGYTF. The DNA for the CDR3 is TGCACCGGTGTGAGTTACGGAGTGAGGCGCGGCTATGGCTACACCTTC.

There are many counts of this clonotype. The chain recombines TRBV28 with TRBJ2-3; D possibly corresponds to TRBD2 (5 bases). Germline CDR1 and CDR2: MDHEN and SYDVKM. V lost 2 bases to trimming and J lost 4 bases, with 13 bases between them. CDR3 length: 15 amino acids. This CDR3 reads CASSLAGIVADTQYF. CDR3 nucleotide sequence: TGTGCCAGCAGTTTAGCGGGTATCGTGGCAGATACGCAGTATTTT.

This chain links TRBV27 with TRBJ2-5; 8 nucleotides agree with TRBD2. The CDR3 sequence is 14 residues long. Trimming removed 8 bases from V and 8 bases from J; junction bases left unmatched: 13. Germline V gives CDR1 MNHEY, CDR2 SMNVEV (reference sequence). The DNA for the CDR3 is TGTGCCAGCCATGGATTGGCGGGGGGCCAAACCCAGTACTTC. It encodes CASHGLAGGQTQYF.

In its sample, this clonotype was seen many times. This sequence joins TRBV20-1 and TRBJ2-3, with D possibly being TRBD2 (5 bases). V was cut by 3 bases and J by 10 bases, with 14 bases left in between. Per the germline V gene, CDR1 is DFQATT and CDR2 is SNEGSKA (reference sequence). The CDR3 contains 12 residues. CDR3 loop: CSASGDTWAQYF. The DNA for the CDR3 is TGCAGTGCTAGCGGGGATACGTGGGCGCAGTATTTT.

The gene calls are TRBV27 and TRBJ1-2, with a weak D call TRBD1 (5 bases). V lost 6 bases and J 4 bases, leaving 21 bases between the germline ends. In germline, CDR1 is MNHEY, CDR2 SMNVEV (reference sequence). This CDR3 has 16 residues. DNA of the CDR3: TGTGCCAGCAGCCCTTACAGGCTCACCAGCGGCTATGGCTACACCTTC. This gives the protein CASSPYRLTSGYGYTF.

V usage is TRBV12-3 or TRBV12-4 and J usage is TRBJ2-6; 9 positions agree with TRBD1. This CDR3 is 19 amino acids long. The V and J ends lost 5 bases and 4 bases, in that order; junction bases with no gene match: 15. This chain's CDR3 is CASSPPPGTGNPGANVLTF. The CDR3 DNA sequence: TGTGCCAGCAGTCCTCCCCCCGGGACAGGGAACCCCGGGGCCAACGTCCTGACTTTC.

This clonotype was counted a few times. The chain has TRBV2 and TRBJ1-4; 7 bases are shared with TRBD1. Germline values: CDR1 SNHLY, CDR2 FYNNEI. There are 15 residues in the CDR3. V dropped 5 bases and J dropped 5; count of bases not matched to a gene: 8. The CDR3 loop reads CASSPRQGINEKLFF. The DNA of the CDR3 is TGTGCCAGCAGTCCTCGACAGGGAATAAATGAAAAACTGTTTTTT.

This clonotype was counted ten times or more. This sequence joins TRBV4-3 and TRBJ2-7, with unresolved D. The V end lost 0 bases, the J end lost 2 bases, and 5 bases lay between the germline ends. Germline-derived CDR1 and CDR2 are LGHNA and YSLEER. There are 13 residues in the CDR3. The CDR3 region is CASSQDFAYEQYF. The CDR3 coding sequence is TGCGCCAGCAGCCAAGACTTTGCCTACGAGCAGTACTTC.

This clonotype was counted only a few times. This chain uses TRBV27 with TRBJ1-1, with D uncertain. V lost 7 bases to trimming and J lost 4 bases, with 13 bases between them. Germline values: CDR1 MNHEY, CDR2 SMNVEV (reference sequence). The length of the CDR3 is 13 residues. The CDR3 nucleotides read TGTGCCAGCAACTCCGAGCTCGGCACTGAAGCTTTCTTT. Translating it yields CASNSELGTEAFF.